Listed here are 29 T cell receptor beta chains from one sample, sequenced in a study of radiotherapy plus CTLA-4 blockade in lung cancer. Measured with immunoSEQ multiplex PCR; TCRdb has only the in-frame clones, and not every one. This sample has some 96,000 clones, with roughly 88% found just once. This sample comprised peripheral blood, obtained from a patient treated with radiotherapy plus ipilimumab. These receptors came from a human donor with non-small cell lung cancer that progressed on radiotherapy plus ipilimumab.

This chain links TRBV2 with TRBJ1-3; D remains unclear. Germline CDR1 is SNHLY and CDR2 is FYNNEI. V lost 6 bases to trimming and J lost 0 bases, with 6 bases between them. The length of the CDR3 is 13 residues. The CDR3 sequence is CASSGDSGNTIYF. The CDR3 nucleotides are TGTGCCAGCAGCGGTGACTCTGGAAACACCATATATTTT.

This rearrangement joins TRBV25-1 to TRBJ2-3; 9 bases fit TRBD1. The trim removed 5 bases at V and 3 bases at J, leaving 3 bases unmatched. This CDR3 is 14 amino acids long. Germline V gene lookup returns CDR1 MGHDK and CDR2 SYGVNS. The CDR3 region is CASSRTGATDTQYF. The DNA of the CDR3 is TGTGCCAGCAGTAGGACAGGGGCGACAGATACGCAGTATTTT.

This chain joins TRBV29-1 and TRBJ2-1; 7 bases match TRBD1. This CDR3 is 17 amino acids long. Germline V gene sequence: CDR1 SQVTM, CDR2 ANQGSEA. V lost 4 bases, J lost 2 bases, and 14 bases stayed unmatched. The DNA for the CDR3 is TGCAGCGTTGCCCCGACAGGGATTGGTGGGGCCTACAATGAGCAGTTCTTC. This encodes CSVAPTGIGGAYNEQFF.

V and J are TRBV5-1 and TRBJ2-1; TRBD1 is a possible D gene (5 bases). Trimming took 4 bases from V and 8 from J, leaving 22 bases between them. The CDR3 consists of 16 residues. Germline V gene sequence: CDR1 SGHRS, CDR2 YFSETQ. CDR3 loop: CASSRTSPPLQDEQFF. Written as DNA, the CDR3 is TGCGCCAGCAGCCGCACATCACCCCCCCTACAGGATGAGCAGTTCTTC.

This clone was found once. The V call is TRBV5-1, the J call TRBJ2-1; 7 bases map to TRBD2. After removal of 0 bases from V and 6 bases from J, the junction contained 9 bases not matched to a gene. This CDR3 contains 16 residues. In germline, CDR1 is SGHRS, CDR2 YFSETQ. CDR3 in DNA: TGCGCCAGCAGCTTGGGGACTAGAACTAGTCCCAATGAGCAGTTCTTC. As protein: CASSLGTRTSPNEQFF.

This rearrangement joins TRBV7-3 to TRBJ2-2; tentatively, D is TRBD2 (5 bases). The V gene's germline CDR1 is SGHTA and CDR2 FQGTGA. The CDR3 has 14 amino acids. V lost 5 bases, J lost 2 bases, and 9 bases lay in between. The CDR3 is CASSRSGNTGELFF. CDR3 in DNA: TGTGCCAGCAGCCGCAGCGGTAACACCGGGGAGCTGTTTTTT.

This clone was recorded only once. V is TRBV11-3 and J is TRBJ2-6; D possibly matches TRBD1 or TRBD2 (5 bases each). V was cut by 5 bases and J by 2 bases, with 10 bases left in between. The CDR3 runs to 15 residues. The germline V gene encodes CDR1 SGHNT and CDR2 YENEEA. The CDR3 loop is CASSPGAAGANVLTF. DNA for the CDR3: TGTGCCAGCAGCCCCGGGGCGGCTGGGGCCAACGTCCTGACTTTC.

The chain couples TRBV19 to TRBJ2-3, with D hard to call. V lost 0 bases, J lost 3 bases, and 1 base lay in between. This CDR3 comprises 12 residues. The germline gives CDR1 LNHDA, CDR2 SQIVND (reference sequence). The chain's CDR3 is CASSIDTDTQYF. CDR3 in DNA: TGTGCCAGTAGTATAGATACAGATACGCAGTATTTT.

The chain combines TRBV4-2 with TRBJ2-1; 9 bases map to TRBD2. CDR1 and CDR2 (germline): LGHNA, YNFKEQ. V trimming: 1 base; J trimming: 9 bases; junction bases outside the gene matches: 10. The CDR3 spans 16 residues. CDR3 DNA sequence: TGTGCCAGCAGCCAAGTCACTAGCGGGTCTTATATTGAGCAGTTCTTC. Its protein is CASSQVTSGSYIEQFF.

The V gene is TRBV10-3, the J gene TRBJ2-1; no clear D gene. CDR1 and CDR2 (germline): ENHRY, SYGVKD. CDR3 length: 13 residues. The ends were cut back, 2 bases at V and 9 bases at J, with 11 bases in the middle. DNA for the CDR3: TGTGCCATCAGTGAGGGCGGAGCTGTTGAGCAGTTCTTC. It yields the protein CAISEGGAVEQFF.

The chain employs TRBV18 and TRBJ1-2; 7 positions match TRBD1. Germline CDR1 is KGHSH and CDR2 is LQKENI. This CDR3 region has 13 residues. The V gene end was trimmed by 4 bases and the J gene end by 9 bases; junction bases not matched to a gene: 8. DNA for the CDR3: TGTGCCAGCTCACTGGAACAGGGGTATAGCTACACCTTC. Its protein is CASSLEQGYSYTF.

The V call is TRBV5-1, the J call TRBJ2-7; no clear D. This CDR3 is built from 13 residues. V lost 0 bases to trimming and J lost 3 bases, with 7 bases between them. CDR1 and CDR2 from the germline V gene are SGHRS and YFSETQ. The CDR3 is CASSLDLDYEQYF. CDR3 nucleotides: TGCGCCAGCAGCTTGGATCTAGACTACGAGCAGTACTTC. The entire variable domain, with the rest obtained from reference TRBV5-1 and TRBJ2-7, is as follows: KAGVTQTPRYLIKTRGQQVTLSCSPISGHRSVSWYQQTPGQGLQFLFEYFSETQRNKGNFPGRFSGRQFSNSRSEMNVSTLELGDSALYLCASSLDLDYEQYFGPGTRLTVT.

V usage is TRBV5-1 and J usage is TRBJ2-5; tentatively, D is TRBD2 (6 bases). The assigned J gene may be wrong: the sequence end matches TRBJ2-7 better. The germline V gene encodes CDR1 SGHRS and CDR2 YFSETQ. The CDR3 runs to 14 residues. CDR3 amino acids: CASSLGLGSYEQYF. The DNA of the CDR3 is TGCGCCAGCAGCTTGGGACTAGGATCGTACGAGCAGTACTTC.

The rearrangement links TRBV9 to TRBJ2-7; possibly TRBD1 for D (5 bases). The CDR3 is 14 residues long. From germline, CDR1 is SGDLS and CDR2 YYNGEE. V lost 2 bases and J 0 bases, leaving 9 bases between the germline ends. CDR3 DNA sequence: TGTGCCAGCAGCGTTAACAGGTACTCCTACGAGCAGTACTTC. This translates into CASSVNRYSYEQYF.

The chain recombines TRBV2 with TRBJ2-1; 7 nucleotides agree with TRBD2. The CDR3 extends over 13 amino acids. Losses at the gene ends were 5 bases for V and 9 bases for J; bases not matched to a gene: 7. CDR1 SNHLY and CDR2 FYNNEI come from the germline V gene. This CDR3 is CASSIKGGGEQFF. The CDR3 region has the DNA TGTGCCAGCAGTATAAAGGGCGGGGGTGAGCAGTTCTTC.

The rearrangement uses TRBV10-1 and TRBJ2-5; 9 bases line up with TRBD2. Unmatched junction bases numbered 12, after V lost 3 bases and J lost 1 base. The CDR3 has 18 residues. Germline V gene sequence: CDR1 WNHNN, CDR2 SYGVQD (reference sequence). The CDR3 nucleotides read TGCGCCAGCAGTGAAAGTAATAGCGGGAGAGGATTCCAAGAGACCCAGTACTTC. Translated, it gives CASSESNSGRGFQETQYF.

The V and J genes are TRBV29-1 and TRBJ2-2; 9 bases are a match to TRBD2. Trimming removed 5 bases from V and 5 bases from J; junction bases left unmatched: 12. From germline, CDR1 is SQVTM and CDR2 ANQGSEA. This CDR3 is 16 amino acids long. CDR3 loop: CSVIGAGGRDTGELFF. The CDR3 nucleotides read TGCAGCGTTATCGGCGCGGGCGGGAGGGATACCGGGGAGCTGTTTTTT.

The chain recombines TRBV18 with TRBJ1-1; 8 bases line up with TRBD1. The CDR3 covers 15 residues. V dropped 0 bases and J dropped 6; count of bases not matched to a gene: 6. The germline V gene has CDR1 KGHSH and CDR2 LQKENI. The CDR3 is CASSPPTGVDAEAFF. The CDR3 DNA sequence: TGTGCCAGCTCACCACCGACAGGGGTCGACGCTGAAGCTTTCTTT.

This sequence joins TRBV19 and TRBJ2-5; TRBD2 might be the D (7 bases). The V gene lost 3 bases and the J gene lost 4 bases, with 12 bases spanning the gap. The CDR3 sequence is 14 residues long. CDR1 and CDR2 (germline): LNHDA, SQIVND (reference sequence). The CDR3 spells CASSIVGGGETQYF. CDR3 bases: TGTGCCAGTAGTATCGTGGGAGGGGGAGAGACCCAGTACTTC.

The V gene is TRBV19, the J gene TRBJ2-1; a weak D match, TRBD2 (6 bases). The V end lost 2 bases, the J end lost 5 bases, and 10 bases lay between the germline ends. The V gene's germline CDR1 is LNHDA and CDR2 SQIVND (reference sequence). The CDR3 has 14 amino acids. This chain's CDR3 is CASSISLANNEQFF. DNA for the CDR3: TGTGCCAGTAGTATAAGTCTAGCGAACAATGAGCAGTTCTTC.

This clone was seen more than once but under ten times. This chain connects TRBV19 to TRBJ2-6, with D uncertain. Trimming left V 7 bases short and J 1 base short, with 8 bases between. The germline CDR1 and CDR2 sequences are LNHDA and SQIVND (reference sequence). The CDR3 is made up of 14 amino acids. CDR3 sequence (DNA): TGTGCCAGTACCCCGTTGTCTGGGGCCAACGTCCTGACTTTC. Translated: CASTPLSGANVLTF.

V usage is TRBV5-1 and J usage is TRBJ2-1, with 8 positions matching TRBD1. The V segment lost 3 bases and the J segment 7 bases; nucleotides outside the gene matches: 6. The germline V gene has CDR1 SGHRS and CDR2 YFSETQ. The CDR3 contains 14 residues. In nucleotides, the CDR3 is TGCGCCAGCAGCTGGACAGGGTTTGGGAATGAGCAGTTCTTC. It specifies CASSWTGFGNEQFF.

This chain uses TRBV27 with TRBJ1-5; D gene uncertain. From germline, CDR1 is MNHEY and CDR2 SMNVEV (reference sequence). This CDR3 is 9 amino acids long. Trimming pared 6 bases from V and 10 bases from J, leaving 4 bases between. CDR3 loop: CASSRPQHF. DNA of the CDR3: TGTGCCAGCAGCCGACCCCAGCATTTT.

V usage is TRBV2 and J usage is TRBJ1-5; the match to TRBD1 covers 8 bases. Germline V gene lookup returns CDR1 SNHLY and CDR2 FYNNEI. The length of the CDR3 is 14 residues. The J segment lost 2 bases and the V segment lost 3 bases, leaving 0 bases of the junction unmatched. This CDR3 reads CASSEDRGNQPQHF. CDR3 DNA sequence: TGTGCCAGCAGTGAGGACAGGGGCAATCAGCCCCAGCATTTT.

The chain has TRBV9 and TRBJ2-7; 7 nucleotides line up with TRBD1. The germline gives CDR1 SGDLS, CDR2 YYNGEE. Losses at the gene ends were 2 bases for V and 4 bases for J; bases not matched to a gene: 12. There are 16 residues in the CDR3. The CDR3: CASSVDPGQRPYEQYF. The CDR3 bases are TGTGCCAGCAGCGTGGATCCGGGACAGAGGCCGTACGAGCAGTACTTC.

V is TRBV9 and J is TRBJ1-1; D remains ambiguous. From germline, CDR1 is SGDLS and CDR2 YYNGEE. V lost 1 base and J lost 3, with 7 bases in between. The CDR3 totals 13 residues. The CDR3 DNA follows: TGTGCCAGCAGCGTATTTGCACACACTGAAGCTTTCTTT. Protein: CASSVFAHTEAFF.

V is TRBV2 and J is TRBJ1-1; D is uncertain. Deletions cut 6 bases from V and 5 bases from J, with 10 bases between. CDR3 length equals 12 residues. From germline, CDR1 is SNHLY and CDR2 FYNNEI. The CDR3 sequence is CASRSMGTEAFF. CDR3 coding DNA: TGTGCCAGCAGAAGTATGGGGACTGAAGCTTTCTTT.

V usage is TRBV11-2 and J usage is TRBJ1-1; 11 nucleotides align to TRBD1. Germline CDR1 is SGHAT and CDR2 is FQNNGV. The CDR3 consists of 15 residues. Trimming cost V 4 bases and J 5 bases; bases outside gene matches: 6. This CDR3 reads CASSSGQGARTEAFF. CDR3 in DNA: TGTGCCAGCAGCTCCGGACAGGGGGCTAGGACTGAAGCTTTCTTT.

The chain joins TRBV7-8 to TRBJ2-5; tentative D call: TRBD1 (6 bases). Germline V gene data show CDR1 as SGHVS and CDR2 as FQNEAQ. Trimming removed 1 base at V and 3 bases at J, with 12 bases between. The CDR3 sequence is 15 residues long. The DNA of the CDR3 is TGTGCCAGCAGCTTAGGGGCCCGGACAGAAGAGACCCAGTACTTC. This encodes CASSLGARTEETQYF.